This entry lists 6 T cell receptor beta chains sequenced from one sample in a study of blood T cell repertoires in COVID-19 (dated by TCRdb to about 2020). Library method: the immunoSEQ multiplex PCR assay. Drawn from immuneACCESS, this table holds only the in-frame rearrangements with V and J called that TCRdb kept. Clones are partly lost; checked studies trace under half to an unresolved V gene and leave the rest unexplained. This sample is represented by fewer than 200,000 clones; 75% to 80% of them were singletons. Roughly 8.8% of the sample is taken by the ten largest. Sample: peripheral blood. The source is a woman between 50 and 59 years old with active or convalescent COVID-19.

V usage is TRBV5-1 and J usage is TRBJ2-3; 7 bases map to TRBD1. The CDR3 is 14 residues long. The germline CDR1 and CDR2 sequences are SGHRS and YFSETQ. The junction had 3 bases not matched to a gene; V was cut back by 4 bases and J by 1 base. The CDR3 loop is CASSLGGGTDTQYF. The CDR3 DNA reads as TGCGCCAGCAGCCTAGGGGGCGGCACAGATACGCAGTATTTT.

The chain joins TRBV10-3 to TRBJ2-2; tentatively, D is TRBD2 (6 bases). Germline V lookup: CDR1 ENHRY, CDR2 SYGVKD. The CDR3 is made up of 12 amino acids. Between the trimmed V and J ends, which lost 3 bases and 7 bases, there was a span of 6 bases. This CDR3 is CAISDGGGELFF. The CDR3, as DNA: TGTGCCATCAGTGACGGGGGCGGGGAGCTGTTTTTT.

The chain combines TRBV7-9 with TRBJ2-7; 10 bases match TRBD1. This CDR3 is 15 amino acids long. V trimming: 5 bases; J trimming: 0 bases; junction bases outside the gene matches: 4. CDR1 and CDR2 (germline): SEHNR, FQNEAQ (reference sequence). Here the CDR3 reads CASSLRTGGSYEQYF. CDR3 DNA: TGTGCCAGCAGCCTTCGGACAGGGGGCTCCTACGAGCAGTACTTC.

This chain connects TRBV6-5 to TRBJ2-3; 11 bases map to TRBD2. The V gene end was trimmed by 0 bases and the J gene end by 1 base; junction bases not matched to a gene: 0. This CDR3 is 16 amino acids long. Germline CDR1 reads MNHEY; CDR2 reads SVGAGI. The CDR3 spells CASSYSTSGGTDTQYF. For the CDR3, the DNA is TGTGCCAGCAGTTACTCGACTAGCGGGGGCACAGATACGCAGTATTTT.

The chain is built from TRBV7-8 and TRBJ1-1; TRBD1 matches 7 bases. This CDR3 is built from 15 residues. The ends lost 5 bases at V and 7 bases at J; junction bases unmatched: 13. Germline-derived CDR1 and CDR2 are SGHVS and FQNEAQ. The CDR3 is CASSPPGRGRDEAFF. CDR3 DNA sequence: TGTGCCAGCAGCCCCCCCGGGAGGGGGCGGGATGAAGCTTTCTTT. Complete variable domain (other parts from reference TRBV7-8 and TRBJ1-1): GAGVSQSPRYKVAKRGQDVALRCDPISGHVSLFWYQQALGQGPEFLTYFQNEAQLDKSGLPSDRFFAERPEGSVSTLKIQRTQQEDSAVYLCASSPPGRGRDEAFFGQGTRLTVV.

The V and J genes are TRBV21-1 and TRBJ2-5; the D call TRBD2 from the table was never checked on the DNA. TRBV21-1 has pseudogene status. The CDR3 is 22 amino acids. CDR3 DNA sequence: TGTGCCAGCATGCACGGGACCCGAGGAAGGACTAGCGGGAGAGGGGAGCAAGAGACCCAGTACTTC. Encoded protein: CASMHGTRGRTSGRGEQETQYF.